This T cell receptor beta chain was profiled in a study of CD8+CD57+ T cells in acquired aplastic anemia. Overall study context: Sorting CD4+ and CD8+ cells gave DNA averaging about 2.9 ug. Overall study findings and caveats: Common to patients and controls were twenty-nine CD8+ CDR3 sequences.

Details on this clonotype: As yet, its antigen is unknown. Germline is not matched at one junction end, which may reflect a read error.

All patients picked for sequencing had shown, by flow cytometry, an expansion of CD8+CD57+ cells. Patients uniformly had severe acquired aplastic anemia. Therapy had not been given to patients before blood sampling. TCR beta VDJ and CDR3 profiling used genomic DNA as template. TCRdb fed the reads into MiXCR, producing one record per CDR3 protein. Counted here are approximately 250,000 distinct CDR3 sequences, less than 85% occurring once; the ten biggest clones make up 35% to 50%. The CDR3 sequence is 15 residues long. CDR1 is SEHNR and CDR2 is FQNEAQ in the germline V gene (reference sequence). Material: sorted CD4+, CD8+, or CD8+CD57+ T cells (not recorded which) from PBMCs. This receptor was identified in a human donor with aplastic anemia. The chain has TRBV7-9 and TRBJ2-5; perhaps D is TRBD1 or TRBD2 (5 bases each). The CDR3 sequence: CAGSPRDGGQETQYF. The CDR3, as DNA: TGTGCCGGCAGCCCTCGGGACGGAGGACAAGAGACCCAGTACTTC.